This TCR beta chain was identified during a study of shared clonotypes between healthy human individuals. Positively selected for CCR7, the CD45RO-negative cells used as naive CD8 cells excluded terminally differentiated effector memory CD45RA+ cells. TCRdb's copy holds only in-frame clones and misses some; the assay was immunoSEQ multiplex PCR. The table records approximately 2,200,000 clones, approximately 94% of them present only once. The CDR3 runs to 14 residues. Germline V gene sequence: CDR1 MDHEN, CDR2 SYDVKM. The genes are TRBV28 and TRBJ2-5; 9 bases are a match to TRBD2. The DNA matches TRBJ2-7 better at its end, which makes the J call doubtful. The clonotype comes from a man aged 18 to 29 in good health. Some clones in this sample may be carry-over from other donors' samples. Sequencing was performed on naive CD8+ T cells from PBMCs. The CDR3 region has the DNA TGTGCCAGCAGTTTAGCGGGAGGGCCTAACGAGCAGTACTTC. This codes for CASSLAGGPNEQYF.